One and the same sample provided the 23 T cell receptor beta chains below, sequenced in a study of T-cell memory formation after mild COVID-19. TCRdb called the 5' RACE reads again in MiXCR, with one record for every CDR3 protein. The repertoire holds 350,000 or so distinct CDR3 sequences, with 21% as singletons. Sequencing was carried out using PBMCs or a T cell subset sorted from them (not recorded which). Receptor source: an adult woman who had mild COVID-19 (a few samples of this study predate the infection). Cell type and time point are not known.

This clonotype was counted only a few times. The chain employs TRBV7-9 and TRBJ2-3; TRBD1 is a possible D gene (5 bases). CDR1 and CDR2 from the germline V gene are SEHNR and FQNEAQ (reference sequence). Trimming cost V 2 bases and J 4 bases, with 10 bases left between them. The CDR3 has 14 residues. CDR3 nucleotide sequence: TGTGCCAGCAGCTTATCCGTAGGGGCAGATACGCAGTATTTT. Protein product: CASSLSVGADTQYF. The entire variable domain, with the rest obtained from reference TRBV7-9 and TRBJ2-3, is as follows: DTGVSQNPRHKITKRGQNVTFRCDPISEHNRLYWYRQTLGQGPEFLTYFQNEAQLEKSRLLSDRFSAERPKGSFSTLEIQRTEQGDSAMYLCASSLSVGADTQYFGPGTRLTVL.

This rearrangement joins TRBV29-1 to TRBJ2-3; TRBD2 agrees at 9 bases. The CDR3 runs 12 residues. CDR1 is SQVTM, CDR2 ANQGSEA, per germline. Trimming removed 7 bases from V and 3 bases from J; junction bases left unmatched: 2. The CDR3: CSGREGTDTQYF. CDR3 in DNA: TGCAGCGGGCGGGAGGGGACAGATACGCAGTATTTT.

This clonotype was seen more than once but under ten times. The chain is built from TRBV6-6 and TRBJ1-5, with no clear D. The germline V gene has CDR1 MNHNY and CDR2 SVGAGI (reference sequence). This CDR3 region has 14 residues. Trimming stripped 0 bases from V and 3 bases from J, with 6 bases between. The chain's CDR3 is CASSYSVDNQPQHF. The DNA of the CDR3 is TGTGCCAGCAGTTACTCGGTAGACAATCAGCCCCAGCATTTT.

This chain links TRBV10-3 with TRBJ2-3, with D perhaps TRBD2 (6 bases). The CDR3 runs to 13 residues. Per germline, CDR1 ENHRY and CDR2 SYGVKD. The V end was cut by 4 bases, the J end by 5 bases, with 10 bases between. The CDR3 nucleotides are TGTGCCATCAGTGGTCCTAGCGTAGATACGCAGTATTTT. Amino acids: CAISGPSVDTQYF.

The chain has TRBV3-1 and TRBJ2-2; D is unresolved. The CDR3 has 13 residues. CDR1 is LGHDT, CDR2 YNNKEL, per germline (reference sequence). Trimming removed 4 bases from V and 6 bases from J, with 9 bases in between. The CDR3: CASSPTSPGELFF. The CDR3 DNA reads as TGTGCCAGCAGCCCTACGTCCCCCGGGGAGCTGTTTTTT.

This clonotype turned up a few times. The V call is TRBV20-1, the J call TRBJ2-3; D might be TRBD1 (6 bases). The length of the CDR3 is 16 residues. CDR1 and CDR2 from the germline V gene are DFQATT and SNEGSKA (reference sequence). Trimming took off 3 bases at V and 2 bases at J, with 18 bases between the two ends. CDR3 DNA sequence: TGCAGTGCTAGGGAACGGACAGAGTTAAACACAGATACGCAGTATTTT. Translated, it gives CSARERTELNTDTQYF.

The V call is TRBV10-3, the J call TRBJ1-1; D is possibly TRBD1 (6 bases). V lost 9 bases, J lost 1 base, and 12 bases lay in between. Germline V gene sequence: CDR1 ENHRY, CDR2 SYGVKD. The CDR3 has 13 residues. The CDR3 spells CAITSGANTEAFF. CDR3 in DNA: TGTGCCATTACCTCGGGGGCGAACACTGAAGCTTTCTTT.

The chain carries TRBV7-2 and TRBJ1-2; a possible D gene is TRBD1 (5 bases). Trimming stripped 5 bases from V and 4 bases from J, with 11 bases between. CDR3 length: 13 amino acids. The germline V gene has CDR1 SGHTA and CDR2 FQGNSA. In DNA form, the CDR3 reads TGTGCCAGCAGCAGGACGGGGACCTATGGCTACACCTTC. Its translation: CASSRTGTYGYTF.

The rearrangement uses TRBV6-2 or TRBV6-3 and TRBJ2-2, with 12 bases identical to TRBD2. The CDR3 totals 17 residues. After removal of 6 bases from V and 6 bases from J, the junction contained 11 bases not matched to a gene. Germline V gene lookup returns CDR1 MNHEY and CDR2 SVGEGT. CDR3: CASRPSTSGRGAGELFF. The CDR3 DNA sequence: TGTGCCAGCAGACCTTCGACTAGCGGGAGAGGGGCCGGGGAGCTGTTTTTT.

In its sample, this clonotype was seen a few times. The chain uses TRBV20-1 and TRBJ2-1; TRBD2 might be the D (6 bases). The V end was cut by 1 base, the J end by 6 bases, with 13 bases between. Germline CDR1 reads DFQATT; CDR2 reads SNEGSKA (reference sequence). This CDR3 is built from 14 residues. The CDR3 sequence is CSARGGTSTNEQFF. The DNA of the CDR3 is TGCAGTGCTAGAGGTGGAACTAGCACCAATGAGCAGTTCTTC.

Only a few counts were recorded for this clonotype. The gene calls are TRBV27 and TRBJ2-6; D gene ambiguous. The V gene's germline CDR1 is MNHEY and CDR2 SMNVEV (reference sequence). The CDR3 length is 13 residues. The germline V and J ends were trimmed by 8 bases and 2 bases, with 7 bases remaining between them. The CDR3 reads CASRPAGANVLTF. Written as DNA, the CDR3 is TGTGCCAGCCGACCAGCTGGGGCCAACGTCCTGACTTTC.

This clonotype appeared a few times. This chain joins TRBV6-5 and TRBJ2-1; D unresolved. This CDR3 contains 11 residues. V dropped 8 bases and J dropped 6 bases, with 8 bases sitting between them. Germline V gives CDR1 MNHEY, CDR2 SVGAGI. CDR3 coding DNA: TGTGCCAGCCTTTGGGGCAATGAGCAGTTCTTC. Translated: CASLWGNEQFF.

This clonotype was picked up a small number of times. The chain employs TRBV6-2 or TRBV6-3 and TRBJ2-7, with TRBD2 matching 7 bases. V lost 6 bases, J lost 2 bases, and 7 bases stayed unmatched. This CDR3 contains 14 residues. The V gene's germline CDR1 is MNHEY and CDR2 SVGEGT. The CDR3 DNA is TGTGCCAGCAGACCGGGACTACTTGCCTACGAGCAGTACTTC. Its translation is CASRPGLLAYEQYF.

CDR3 nucleotide sequence: TGTGCCAGCAGTGACTTGGCAGGGTATAGCGAGCAGTTCTTC. Translated, it gives CASSDLAGYSEQFF. The rearrangement links TRBV6-4 to TRBJ2-1; TRBD1 might be the D (5 bases). This CDR3 comprises 14 residues. V shed 1 base and J shed 10 bases, with 14 bases lying between them. CDR1 MRHNA and CDR2 SNTAGT come from the germline V gene.

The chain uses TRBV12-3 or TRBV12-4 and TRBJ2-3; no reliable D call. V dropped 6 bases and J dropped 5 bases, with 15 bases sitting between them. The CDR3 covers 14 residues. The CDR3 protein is CASSLTRPLDTQYF. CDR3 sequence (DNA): TGTGCCAGCAGCCTAACCCGACCACTAGATACGCAGTATTTT.

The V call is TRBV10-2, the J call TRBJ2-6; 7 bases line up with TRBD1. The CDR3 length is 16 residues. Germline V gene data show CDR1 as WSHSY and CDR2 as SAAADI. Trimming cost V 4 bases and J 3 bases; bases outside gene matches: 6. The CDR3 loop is CASSGMTGIGANVLTF. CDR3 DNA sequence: TGCGCCAGCAGTGGGATGACAGGGATTGGGGCCAACGTCCTGACTTTC.

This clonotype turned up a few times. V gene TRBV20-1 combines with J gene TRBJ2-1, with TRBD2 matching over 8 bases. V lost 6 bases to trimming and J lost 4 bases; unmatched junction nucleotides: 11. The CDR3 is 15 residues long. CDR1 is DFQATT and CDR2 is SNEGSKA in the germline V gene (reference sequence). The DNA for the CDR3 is TGCAGTGCCGGCGATCGGGAGCGGGAGTACAATGAGCAGTTCTTC. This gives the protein CSAGDREREYNEQFF.

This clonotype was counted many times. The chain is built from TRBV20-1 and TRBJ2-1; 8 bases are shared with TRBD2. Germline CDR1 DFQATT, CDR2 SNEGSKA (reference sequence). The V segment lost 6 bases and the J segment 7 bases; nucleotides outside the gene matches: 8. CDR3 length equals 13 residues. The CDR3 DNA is TGCAGTGCCCGAGCGGGACTAGTAAATGAGCAGTTCTTC. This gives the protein CSARAGLVNEQFF.

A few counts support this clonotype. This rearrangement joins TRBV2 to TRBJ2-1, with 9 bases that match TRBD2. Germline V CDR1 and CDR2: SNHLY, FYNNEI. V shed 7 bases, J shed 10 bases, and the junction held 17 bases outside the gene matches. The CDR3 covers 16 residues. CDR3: CASNLDQREAPREQFF. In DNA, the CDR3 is TGTGCCAGCAACCTGGATCAGCGGGAGGCCCCCCGGGAGCAGTTCTTC.

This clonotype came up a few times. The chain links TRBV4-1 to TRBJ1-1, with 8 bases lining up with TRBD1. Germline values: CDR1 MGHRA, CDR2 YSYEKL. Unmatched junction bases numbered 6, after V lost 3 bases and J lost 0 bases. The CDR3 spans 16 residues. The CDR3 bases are TGCGCCAGCAGCCAGTACTCAGGGGGCATGAACACTGAAGCTTTCTTT. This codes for CASSQYSGGMNTEAFF.

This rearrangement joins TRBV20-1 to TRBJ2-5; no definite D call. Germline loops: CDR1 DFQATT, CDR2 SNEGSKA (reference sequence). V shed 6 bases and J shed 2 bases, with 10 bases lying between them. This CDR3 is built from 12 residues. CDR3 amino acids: CSARRAQETQYF. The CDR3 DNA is TGCAGTGCCCGACGGGCGCAAGAGACCCAGTACTTC.

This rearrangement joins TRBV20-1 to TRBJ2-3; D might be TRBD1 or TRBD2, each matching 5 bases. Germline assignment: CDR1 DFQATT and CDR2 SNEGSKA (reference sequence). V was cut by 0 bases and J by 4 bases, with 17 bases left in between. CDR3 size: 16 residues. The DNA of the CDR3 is TGCAGTGCTAGAGATCGAGATTTTGGGGGTTCAGATACGCAGTATTTT. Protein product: CSARDRDFGGSDTQYF.

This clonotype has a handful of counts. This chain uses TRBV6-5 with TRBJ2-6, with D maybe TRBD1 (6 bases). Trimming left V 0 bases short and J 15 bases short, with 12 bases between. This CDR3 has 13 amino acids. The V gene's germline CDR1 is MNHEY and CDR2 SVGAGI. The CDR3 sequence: CASSYSGQQALTF. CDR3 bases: TGTGCCAGCAGTTACTCCGGACAGCAGGCCCTGACTTTC.